The T cell receptor (beta chain) under discussion was sequenced for a study of early T cells in non-severe SARS-CoV-2 infection. About the research overall: RNA in bulk from unsorted whole blood was sequenced, and chains were unpaired. The study, taken as a whole, reports: Reliance on VDJdb matching favored anti-spike CD8 responses; private and CD4 specificities were missed.

In its sample, this clonotype was seen many times. No antigen is known for it. The CDR3 has 13 amino acids. Germline V gene lookup returns CDR1 SEHNR and CDR2 FQNEAQ (reference sequence). Trimming shortened V by 5 bases and J by 2 bases, and 9 bases separated the two germline ends. Using its own MiXCR run on the 5' RACE reads, TCRdb lists one record per CDR3 protein. Among fewer than 30,000 distinct CDR3 sequences listed, 4.3% were seen once. The chain couples TRBV7-9 to TRBJ2-5; a weak D match, TRBD2 (6 bases). The clonotype comes from an adult who was a healthcare worker with PCR-confirmed SARS-CoV-2 infection or an uninfected control (not recorded which). The sample comprised whole blood. Here the CDR3 reads CASSRGLQETQYF. The CDR3, as DNA: TGTGCCAGCAGCCGAGGACTACAAGAGACCCAGTACTTC.